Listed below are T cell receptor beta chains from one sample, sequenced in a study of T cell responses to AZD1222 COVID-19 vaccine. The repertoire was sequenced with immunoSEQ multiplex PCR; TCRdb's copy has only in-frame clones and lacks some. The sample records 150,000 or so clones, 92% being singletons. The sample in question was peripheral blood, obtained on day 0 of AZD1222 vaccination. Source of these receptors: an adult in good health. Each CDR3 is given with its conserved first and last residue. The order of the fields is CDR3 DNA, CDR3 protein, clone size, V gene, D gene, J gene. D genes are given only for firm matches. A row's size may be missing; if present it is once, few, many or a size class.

DNA: TGTGCCAGTAGGGCTACAGGGGAGAACACTGAAGCTTTCTTT
CDR3: CASRATGENTEAFF
size: -
V: TRBV19
D: TRBD1
J: TRBJ1-1

DNA: TGTGCCAGCAGCTCCGGGACTAGCGGGGCGTCCTACAATGAGCAGTTCTTC
CDR3: CASSSGTSGASYNEQFF
size: -
V: TRBV5-4
D: TRBD2
J: TRBJ2-1

DNA: TGCGCCAGCAGCTTGGAGCCTTACCCATCCTACGAGCAGTACTTC
CDR3: CASSLEPYPSYEQYF
size: -
V: TRBV5-1
D: -
J: TRBJ2-7

DNA: TGTGCCAGCAGCTTAGATGGTAGCGGGAGATCCTCAGATACGCAGTATTTT
CDR3: CASSLDGSGRSSDTQYF
size: -
V: TRBV11-3
D: TRBD2
J: TRBJ2-3

DNA: TGTGCCACCAGCAGGGTGAATGGGGGCGCTTCCTACGAGCAGTACTTC
CDR3: CATSRVNGGASYEQYF
size: -
V: TRBV15
D: -
J: TRBJ2-7

DNA: TGTGCCAGCAGTTTCCCCCCGAGGAACACTGAAGCTTTCTTT
CDR3: CASSFPPRNTEAFF
size: -
V: TRBV28
D: -
J: TRBJ1-1

DNA: TGTGCCAGCAGCTCAAGGACTAGCCTAAACTACGAGCAGTACTTC
CDR3: CASSSRTSLNYEQYF
size: -
V: TRBV7-8
D: TRBD2
J: TRBJ2-7

DNA: TGTGCCAGCAGCCAATCGGGGTCCAAAAACATTCAGTACTTC
CDR3: CASSQSGSKNIQYF
size: once
V: TRBV14
D: -
J: TRBJ2-4

DNA: TGTGCCAGCAGCTTGAGAGTGGCAGGGACCGAGCAGTACTTC
CDR3: CASSLRVAGTEQYF
size: -
V: TRBV5-6
D: -
J: TRBJ2-7

DNA: TGTGCCAGCAGCCTTACAGGGGGCATAGCTGAAGCTTTCTTT
CDR3: CASSLTGGIAEAFF
size: once
V: TRBV7-3
D: TRBD1
J: TRBJ1-1

DNA: TGTGCCAGCAAAGTTACTGACAGGGGCGAGCAGTACTTC
CDR3: CASKVTDRGEQYF
size: -
V: TRBV12-3/TRBV12-4
D: TRBD1
J: TRBJ2-7

DNA: TGTGCCAGCAGTTTTTTCAATCAGCCCCAGCATTTT
CDR3: CASSFFNQPQHF
size: -
V: TRBV12-3/TRBV12-4
D: -
J: TRBJ1-5

DNA: TGTGCCAGCAGTTACGGCAGCCATGGCTACACCTTC
CDR3: CASSYGSHGYTF
size: -
V: TRBV6-2/TRBV6-3
D: -
J: TRBJ1-2

DNA: TGTGCCAGCAGGTCCAGGTCTCTATCCTACGAGCAGTACTTC
CDR3: CASRSRSLSYEQYF
size: -
V: TRBV28
D: -
J: TRBJ2-7

DNA: TGCGCCAGCAGCCAAGACCGGGGCAACAGCCTCGAGCAGTACTTC
CDR3: CASSQDRGNSLEQYF
size: -
V: TRBV4-3
D: -
J: TRBJ2-7

DNA: TGTGCCAGCAGATACACGGGACTAGCGGGAGGAAACAATGAGCAGTTCTTC
CDR3: CASRYTGLAGGNNEQFF
size: -
V: TRBV7-9
D: TRBD2
J: TRBJ2-1

DNA: TGTGCCAGTGCCCCGACTAGTGATTCCTACAATGAGCAGTTCTTC
CDR3: CASAPTSDSYNEQFF
size: -
V: TRBV6-5
D: -
J: TRBJ2-1

DNA: TGTGCCAGCAGCTTAGTAGAGGGGTCCCGGGATGGCTACACCTTC
CDR3: CASSLVEGSRDGYTF
size: -
V: TRBV11-2
D: -
J: TRBJ1-2

DNA: TGTGCCAGCAGTTCGGAGCGGCATGAGCAGTTCTTC
CDR3: CASSSERHEQFF
size: -
V: TRBV28
D: -
J: TRBJ2-1

DNA: TGTGCCAGCAGTAGCAGAGGGGACAGGGAAAAACTGTTTTTT
CDR3: CASSSRGDREKLFF
size: -
V: TRBV6-5
D: TRBD1
J: TRBJ1-4

DNA: TGTGCCTGGATGGGCAGGGGGCTATCCTATAATTCACCCCTCCACTTT
CDR3: CAWMGRGLSYNSPLHF
size: -
V: TRBV30
D: TRBD1
J: TRBJ1-6

DNA: TGTGCCAGTAGTATAGGACTAGCGGGAGGGCCTAACGGGGAGCTGTTTTTT
CDR3: CASSIGLAGGPNGELFF
size: -
V: TRBV19
D: TRBD2
J: TRBJ2-2

DNA: TGTGCCAGCAGTCAATTGACAAAGAGCCTCAGAACCTACGAGCAGTACTTC
CDR3: CASSQLTKSLRTYEQYF
size: -
V: TRBV6-6
D: -
J: TRBJ2-7

DNA: TGTGCCAGCAGTTTAGCAGGGGATAGCAATCAGCCCCAGCATTTT
CDR3: CASSLAGDSNQPQHF
size: -
V: TRBV28
D: -
J: TRBJ1-5

DNA: TGTGCCAGTAGTAGCCGGGCAGGAGGGTTAAAAGAGACCCAGTACTTC
CDR3: CASSSRAGGLKETQYF
size: -
V: TRBV19
D: -
J: TRBJ2-5

DNA: TGTGCCAGCAGCCAAGATCGGACTAGCTGGTCCGAGCAGTACTTC
CDR3: CASSQDRTSWSEQYF
size: -
V: TRBV3-1/TRBV3-2
D: TRBD2
J: TRBJ2-7

DNA: TGTGCCAGCAGCCAAACCACGCAGTATTTT
CDR3: CASSQTTQYF
size: -
V: TRBV16
D: -
J: TRBJ2-3

DNA: TGTGCCAGTAGTAGTCGTCGCGGGGCAGGAACCTACGAGCAGTACTTC
CDR3: CASSSRRGAGTYEQYF
size: -
V: TRBV19
D: -
J: TRBJ2-7

DNA: TGCGCCAGCAGCGCCTGGGGTTCCGAGCAGTACTTC
CDR3: CASSAWGSEQYF
size: -
V: TRBV10-1
D: -
J: TRBJ2-7

DNA: TGCGCCAGCAGCTTGGAGGGGACAGGGCGCTATGGCTACACCTTC
CDR3: CASSLEGTGRYGYTF
size: -
V: TRBV5-1
D: TRBD1
J: TRBJ1-2

DNA: TGTGCCAGCAGCCCCGGACTAGCGCGGACCTACGAGCAGTACTTC
CDR3: CASSPGLARTYEQYF
size: -
V: TRBV7-2
D: TRBD2
J: TRBJ2-7